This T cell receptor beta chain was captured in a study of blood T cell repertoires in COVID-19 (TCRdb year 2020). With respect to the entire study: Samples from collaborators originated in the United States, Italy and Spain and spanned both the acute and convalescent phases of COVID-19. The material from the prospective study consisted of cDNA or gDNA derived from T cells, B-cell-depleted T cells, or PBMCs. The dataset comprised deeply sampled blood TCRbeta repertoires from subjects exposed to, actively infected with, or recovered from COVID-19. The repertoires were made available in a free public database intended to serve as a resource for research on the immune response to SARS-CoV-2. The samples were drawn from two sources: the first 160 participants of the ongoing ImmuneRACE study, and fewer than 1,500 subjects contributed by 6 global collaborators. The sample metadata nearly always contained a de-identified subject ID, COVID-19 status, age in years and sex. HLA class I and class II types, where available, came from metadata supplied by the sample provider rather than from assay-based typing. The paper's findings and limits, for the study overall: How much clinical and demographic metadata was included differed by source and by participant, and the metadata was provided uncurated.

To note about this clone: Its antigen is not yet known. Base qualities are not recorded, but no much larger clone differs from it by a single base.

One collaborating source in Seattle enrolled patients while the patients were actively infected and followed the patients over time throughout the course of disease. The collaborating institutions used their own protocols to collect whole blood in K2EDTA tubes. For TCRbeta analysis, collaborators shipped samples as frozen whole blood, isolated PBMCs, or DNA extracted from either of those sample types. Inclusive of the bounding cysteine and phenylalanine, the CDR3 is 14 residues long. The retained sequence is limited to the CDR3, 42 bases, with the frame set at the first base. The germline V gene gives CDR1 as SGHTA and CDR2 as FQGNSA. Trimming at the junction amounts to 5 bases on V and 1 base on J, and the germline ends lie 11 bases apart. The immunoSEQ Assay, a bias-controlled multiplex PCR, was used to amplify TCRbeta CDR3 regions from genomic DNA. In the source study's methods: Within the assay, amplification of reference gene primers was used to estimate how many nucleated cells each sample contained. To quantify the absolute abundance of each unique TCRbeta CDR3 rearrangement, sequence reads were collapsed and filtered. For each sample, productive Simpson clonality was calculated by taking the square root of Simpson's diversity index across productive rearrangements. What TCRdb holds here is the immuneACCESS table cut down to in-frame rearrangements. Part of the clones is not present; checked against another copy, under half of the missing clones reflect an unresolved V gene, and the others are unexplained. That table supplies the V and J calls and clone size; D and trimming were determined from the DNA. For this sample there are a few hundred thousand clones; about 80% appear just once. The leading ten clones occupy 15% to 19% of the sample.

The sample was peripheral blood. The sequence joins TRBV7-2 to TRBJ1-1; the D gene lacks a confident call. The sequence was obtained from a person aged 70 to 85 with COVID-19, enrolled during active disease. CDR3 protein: CASSLQAPNTEAFF. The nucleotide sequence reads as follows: TGTGCCAGCAGCCTCCAGGCGCCGAACACTGAAGCTTTCTTT.